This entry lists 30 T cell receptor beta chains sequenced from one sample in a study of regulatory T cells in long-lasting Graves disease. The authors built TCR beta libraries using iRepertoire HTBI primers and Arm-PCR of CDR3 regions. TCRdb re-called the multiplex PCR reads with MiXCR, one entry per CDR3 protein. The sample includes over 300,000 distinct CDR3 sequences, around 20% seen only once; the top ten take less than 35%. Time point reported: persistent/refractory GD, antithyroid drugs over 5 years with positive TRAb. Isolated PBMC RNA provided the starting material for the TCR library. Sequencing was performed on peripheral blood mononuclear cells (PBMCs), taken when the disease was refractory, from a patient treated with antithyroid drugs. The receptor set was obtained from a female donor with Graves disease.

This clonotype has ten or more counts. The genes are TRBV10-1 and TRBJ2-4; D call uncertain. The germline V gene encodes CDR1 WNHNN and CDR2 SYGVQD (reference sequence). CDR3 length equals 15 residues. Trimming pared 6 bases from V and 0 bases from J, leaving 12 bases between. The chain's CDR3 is CASRVGRLAKNIQYF. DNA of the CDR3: TGCGCCAGCAGAGTCGGGCGATTAGCCAAAAACATTCAGTACTTC.

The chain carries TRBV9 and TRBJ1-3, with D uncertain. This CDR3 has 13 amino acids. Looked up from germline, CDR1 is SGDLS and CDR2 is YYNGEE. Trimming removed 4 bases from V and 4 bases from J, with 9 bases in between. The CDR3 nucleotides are TGTGCCAGCAGCCGGACGGACGGAAACACCATATATTTT. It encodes CASSRTDGNTIYF.

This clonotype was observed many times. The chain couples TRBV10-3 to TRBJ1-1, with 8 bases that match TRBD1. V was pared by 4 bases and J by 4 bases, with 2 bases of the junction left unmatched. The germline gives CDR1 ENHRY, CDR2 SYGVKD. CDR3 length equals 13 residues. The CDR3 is CAISGQGSTEAFF. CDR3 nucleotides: TGTGCCATCAGTGGACAGGGGAGCACTGAAGCTTTCTTT.

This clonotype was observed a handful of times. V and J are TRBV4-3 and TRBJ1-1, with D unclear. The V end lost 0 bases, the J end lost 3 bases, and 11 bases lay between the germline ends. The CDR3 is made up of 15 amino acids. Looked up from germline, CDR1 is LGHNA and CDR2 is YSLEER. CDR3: CASSQDGVWDTEAFF. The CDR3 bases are TGCGCCAGCAGCCAAGATGGGGTATGGGACACTGAAGCTTTCTTT.

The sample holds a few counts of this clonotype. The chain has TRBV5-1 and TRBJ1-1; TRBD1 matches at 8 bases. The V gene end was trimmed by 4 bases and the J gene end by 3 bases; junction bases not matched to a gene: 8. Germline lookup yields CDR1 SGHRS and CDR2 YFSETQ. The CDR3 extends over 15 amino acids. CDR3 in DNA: TGCGCCAGCAGCCGCGGACAGGGTCAGGACACTGAAGCTTTCTTT. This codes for CASSRGQGQDTEAFF.

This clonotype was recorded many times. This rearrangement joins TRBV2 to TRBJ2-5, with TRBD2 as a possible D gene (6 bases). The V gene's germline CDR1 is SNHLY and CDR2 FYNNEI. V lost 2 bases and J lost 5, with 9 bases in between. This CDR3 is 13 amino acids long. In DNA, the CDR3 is TGTGCCAGCAGTGAACCGGCGGGGGAGACCCAGTACTTC. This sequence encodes CASSEPAGETQYF.

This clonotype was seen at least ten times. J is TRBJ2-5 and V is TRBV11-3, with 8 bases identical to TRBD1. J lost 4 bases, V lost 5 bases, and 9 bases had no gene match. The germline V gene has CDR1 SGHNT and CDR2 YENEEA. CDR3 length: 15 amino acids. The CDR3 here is CASSTRQGRGETQYF. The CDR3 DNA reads TGTGCCAGCAGCACGAGACAGGGGAGAGGAGAGACCCAGTACTTC.

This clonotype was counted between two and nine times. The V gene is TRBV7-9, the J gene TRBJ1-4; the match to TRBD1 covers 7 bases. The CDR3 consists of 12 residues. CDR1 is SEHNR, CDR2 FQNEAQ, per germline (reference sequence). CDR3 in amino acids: CALTGTNEKLFF. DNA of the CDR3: TGTGCTCTGACAGGGACTAATGAAAAACTGTTTTTT. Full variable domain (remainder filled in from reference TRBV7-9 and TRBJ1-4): DTGVSQNPRHKITKRGQNVTFRCDPISEHNRLYWYRQTLGQGPEFLTYFQNEAQLEKSRLLSDRFSAERPKGSFSTLEIQRTEQGDSAMYLCALTGTNEKLFFGSGTQLSVL.

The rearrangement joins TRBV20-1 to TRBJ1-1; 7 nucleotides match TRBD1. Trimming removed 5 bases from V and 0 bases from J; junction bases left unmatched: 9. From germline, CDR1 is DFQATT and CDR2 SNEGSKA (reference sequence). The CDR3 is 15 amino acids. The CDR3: CSAARTGPMNTEAFF. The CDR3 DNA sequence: TGCAGTGCTGCCCGGACAGGACCCATGAACACTGAAGCTTTCTTT.

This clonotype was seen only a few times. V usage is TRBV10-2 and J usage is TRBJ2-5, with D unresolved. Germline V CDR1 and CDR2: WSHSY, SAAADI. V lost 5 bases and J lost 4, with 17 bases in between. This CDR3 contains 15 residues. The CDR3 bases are TGCGCCAGCAGTCAAGCTTTTGGGGTCGGAGAGACCCAGTACTTC. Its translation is CASSQAFGVGETQYF.

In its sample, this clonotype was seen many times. The CDR3 coding sequence is TGTGCCAGCAGCTTGCTGGACCGGGGGGAGCTGTTTTTT. It is translated as CASSLLDRGELFF. This chain uses TRBV11-2 with TRBJ2-2; D call uncertain. Germline-derived CDR1 and CDR2 are SGHAT and FQNNGV. V shed 3 bases and J shed 8 bases, with 10 bases lying between them. The CDR3 totals 13 residues.

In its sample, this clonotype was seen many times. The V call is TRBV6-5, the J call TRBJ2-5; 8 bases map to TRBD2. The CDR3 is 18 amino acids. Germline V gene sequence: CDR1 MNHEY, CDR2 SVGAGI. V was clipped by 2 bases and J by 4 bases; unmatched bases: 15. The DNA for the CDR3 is TGTGCCAGCAGTTACAGCCGTCCGGGAGCGGGGGTACCAGAGACCCAGTACTTC. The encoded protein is CASSYSRPGAGVPETQYF.

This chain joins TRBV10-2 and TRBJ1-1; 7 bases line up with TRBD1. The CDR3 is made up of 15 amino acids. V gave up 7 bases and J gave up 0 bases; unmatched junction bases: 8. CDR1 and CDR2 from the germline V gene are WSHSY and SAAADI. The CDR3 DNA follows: TGCGCCAGCACTCCCCACAGGGGATTGAACACTGAAGCTTTCTTT. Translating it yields CASTPHRGLNTEAFF.

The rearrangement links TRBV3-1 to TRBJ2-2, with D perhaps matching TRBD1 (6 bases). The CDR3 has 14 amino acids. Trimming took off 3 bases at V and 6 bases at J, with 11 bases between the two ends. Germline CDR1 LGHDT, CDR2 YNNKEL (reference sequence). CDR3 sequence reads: CASSHPHRAGELFF. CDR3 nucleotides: TGTGCCAGCAGCCACCCCCACAGGGCCGGGGAGCTGTTTTTT.

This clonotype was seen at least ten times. CDR3 coding DNA: TGTGCCAGCAGCTTAGTAATAGGGGCTGAAGCTTTCTTT. Translating it yields CASSLVIGAEAFF. V usage is TRBV11-2 and J usage is TRBJ1-1, with D possibly being TRBD1 (5 bases). Germline CDR1 reads SGHAT; CDR2 reads FQNNGV. V was clipped by 1 base and J by 6 bases, with 9 bases between them. The CDR3 is made up of 13 amino acids.

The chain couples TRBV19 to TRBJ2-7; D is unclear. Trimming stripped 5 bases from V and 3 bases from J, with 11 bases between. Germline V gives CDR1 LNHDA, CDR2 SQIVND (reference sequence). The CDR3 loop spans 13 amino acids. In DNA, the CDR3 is TGTGCCAGTAGTGCTTCAAGCTTCTACGAGCAGTACTTC. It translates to CASSASSFYEQYF.

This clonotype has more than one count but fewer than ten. The CDR3 nucleotides are TGTGCCAGCAGCTCTCAAAACCTCGGGACATTTTTATATTTT. This encodes CASSSQNLGTFLYF. The rearrangement joins TRBV3-1 to TRBJ1-3; a possible D gene is TRBD1 (6 bases). The germline CDR1 and CDR2 sequences are LGHDT and YNNKEL (reference sequence). The CDR3 runs 14 residues. The ends were cut back, 5 bases at V and 14 bases at J, with 22 bases in the middle.

CDR3 loop: CASSQDRRQGAYEQYF. The DNA of the CDR3 is TGCGCCAGCAGCCAAGATCGGCGACAGGGGGCTTACGAGCAGTACTTC. The chain is built from TRBV4-1 and TRBJ2-7, with 10 bases identical to TRBD1. Germline CDR1 reads MGHRA; CDR2 reads YSYEKL. V shed 0 bases and J 4 bases; nucleotides not matched to a gene: 6. The CDR3 spans 16 residues.

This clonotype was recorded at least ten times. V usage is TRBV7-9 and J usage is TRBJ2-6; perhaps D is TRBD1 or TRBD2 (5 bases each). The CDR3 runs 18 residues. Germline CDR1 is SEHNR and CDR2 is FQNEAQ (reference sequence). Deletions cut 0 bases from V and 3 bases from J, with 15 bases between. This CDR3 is CASSLAGDAFRGANVLTF. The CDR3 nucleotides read TGTGCCAGCAGCTTAGCAGGGGACGCCTTTCGTGGGGCCAACGTCCTGACTTTC.

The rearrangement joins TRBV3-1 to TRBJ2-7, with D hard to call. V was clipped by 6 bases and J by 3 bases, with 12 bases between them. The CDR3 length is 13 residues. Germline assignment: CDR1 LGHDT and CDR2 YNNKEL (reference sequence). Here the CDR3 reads CASRPSDGYEQYF. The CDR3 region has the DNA TGTGCCAGCAGACCCAGCGACGGCTACGAGCAGTACTTC.

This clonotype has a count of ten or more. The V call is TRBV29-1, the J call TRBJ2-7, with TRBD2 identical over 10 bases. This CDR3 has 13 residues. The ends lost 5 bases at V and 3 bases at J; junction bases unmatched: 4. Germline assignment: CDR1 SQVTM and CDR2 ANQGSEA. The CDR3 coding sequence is TGCAGCGTTACGGCTAGCGGGAGCTACGAGCAGTACTTC. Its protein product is CSVTASGSYEQYF.

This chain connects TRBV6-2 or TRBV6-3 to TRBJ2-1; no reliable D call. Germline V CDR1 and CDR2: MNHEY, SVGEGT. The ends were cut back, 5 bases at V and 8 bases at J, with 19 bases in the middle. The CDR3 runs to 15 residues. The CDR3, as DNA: TGTGCCAGCAGTGAAGTCCAATACCGGGCCTATGAGCAGTTCTTC. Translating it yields CASSEVQYRAYEQFF.

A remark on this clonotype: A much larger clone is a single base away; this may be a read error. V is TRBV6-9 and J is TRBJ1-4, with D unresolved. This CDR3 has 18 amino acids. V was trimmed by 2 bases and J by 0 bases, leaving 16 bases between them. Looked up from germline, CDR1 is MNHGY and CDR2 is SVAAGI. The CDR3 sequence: CASSYGPVGPATNEKLFF. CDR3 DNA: TGTGCCAGCAGTTATGGGCCAGTAGGACCTGCAACTAATGAAAAACTGTTTTTT.

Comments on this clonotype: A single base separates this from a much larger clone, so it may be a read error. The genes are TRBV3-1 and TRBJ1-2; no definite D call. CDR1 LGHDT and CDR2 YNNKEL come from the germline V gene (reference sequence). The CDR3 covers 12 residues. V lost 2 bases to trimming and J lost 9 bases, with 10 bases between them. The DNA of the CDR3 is TGTGCCAGCAGCCAAATAGCCCTTAGCTACACCTTC. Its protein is CASSQIALSYTF.

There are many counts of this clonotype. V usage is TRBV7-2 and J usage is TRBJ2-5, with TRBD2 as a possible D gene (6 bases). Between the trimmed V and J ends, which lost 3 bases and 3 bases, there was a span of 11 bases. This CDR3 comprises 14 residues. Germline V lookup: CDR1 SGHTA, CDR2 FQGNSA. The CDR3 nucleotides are TGTGCCAGCAGCTTGGGGCGGGGTAAAGAGACCCAGTACTTC. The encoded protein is CASSLGRGKETQYF.

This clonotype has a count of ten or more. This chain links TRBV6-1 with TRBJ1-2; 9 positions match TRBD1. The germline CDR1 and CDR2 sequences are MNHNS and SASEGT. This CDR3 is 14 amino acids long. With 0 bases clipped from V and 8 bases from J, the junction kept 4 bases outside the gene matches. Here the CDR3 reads CASSEAGTGLGYTF. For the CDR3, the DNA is TGTGCCAGCAGTGAAGCCGGGACAGGGTTGGGCTACACCTTC.

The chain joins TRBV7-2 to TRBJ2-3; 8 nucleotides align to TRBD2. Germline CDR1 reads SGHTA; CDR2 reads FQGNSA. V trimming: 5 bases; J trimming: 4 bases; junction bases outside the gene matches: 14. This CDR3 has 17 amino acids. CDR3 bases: TGTGCCAGCAGCCCCCGCCCCTCTAGCGGGCGGGCAGATACGCAGTATTTT. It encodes CASSPRPSSGRADTQYF.

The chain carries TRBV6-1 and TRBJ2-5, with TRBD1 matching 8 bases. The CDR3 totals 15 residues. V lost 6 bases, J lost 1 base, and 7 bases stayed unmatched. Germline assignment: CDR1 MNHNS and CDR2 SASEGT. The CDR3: CASSDPTGGQETQYF. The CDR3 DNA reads TGTGCCAGCAGCGACCCTACAGGGGGCCAAGAGACCCAGTACTTC.

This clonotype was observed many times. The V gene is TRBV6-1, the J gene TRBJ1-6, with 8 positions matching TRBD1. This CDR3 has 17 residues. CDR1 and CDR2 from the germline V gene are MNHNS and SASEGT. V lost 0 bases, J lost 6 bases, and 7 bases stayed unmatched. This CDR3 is CASSEAGTGPSNSPLHF. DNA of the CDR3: TGTGCCAGCAGTGAAGCCGGGACAGGCCCTTCTAATTCACCCCTCCACTTT.

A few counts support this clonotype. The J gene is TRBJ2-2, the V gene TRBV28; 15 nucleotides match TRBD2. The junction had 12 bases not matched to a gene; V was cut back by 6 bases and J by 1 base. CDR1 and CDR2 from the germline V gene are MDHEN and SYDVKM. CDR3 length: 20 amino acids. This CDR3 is CASSWYRGLAGGLNTGELFF. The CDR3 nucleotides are TGTGCCAGCAGCTGGTACCGAGGACTAGCGGGAGGGCTGAACACCGGGGAGCTGTTTTTT.